The TCR beta chain described here comes from a study of PD-L1 blockade in urothelial cancer (dated by TCRdb to about 2017). Background for the entire study: Therapy was started at some point between 2014 and 2016 for all patients, and atezolizumab 1,200 mg was administered intravenously every 3 weeks. About 85% of the roughly 29 patients were males with bladder-origin urothelial cancer, and about two thirds of the roughly 30 reported a prior smoking history. In the same patients who had TCR sequencing, pretreatment tumors also underwent whole exome sequencing and RNA sequencing. Pretreatment tumor samples and matched peripheral blood, collected serially before and after atezolizumab treatment, underwent TCR sequencing. Patients had an ECOG performance status of 0 or 1 and had received between 0 and 3 prior chemotherapy regimens. Under 30 patients had pretreatment blood TCR-seq, some 25 had at least one posttreatment blood collection, and some 25 had tumor TCR-seq. The study was an exploratory multi-omic analysis of somatic, immune and clinical correlates of response to PD-L1 blockade with atezolizumab in urothelial cancer. A median of about 140,000 T cells and 80,000 or so unique TCRs was obtained from blood samples, and a median clonality of 0.080 was observed. Several patients achieved durable clinical benefit and approximately 19 did not. Durable clinical benefit was defined as a progression-free survival longer than 6 months, and TCR features were additionally tested against progression-free survival and overall survival. Blood samples were analyzed 3 weeks after the start of treatment (second dose) and 6 weeks after the start of treatment. General study outcomes and caveats: Improved progression-free and overall survival was associated with having pretreatment peripheral blood TCR clonality below the median. Greater expansion of tumor-associated TCR clones in peripheral blood 3 weeks after the start of treatment was observed in patients with durable benefit (n ≈ 20, p = 0.022). Small sample size (n of about 30) and many exploratory analyses mean the results are intended to be hypothesis-generating.

As encoded in the germline V gene, CDR1 is MGHRA while CDR2 is YSYEKL. Ends trimmed: V by 4 bases, J by 5 bases; bases unmatched to a gene: 3. The CDR3 starts with the cysteine, ends with the phenylalanine, and has 14 residues. Solely the CDR3 DNA is kept, with 42 bases framed from the first base. This clone has only a few counts. Its cognate antigen has yet to be identified. Per-base quality was not reported, and no clone a single base away is much larger than it. Each PCR received spiked-in synthetic TCR analog templates so that absolute template abundance could be estimated from read counts. Using the immunoSEQ assay, TCRbeta CDR3 regions were amplified from genomic DNA with bias-controlled V and J gene primers. Sequencing of rearranged TCRbeta segments was done at approximately 20X coverage. The study's own analysis went as follows. Sequencing errors were corrected by clustering, and CDR3s were annotated against IMGT so that V, D and J genes could be assigned. Downstream analyses used only productive TCRbeta rearrangements and left out out-of-frame or stop-codon sequences. To compute clonality, Shannon entropy was normalized by the log of the number of unique productive sequences and then subtracted from one. Fisher's exact test with Benjamini-Hochberg correction, at a threshold of adjusted p below 0.01, was used to find clones that differed between time points or between blood and tumor. This is the immuneACCESS table as TCRdb keeps it, with only in-frame sequences that have V and J called. A part of the clones is gone; compared with another copy, unresolved V genes explain less than half, and the rest is unexplained. Clone size and V and J calls were adopted from that table, with D and trimming inferred from the DNA. The sample table shows roughly 100,000 clones, and roughly 83% are seen once. The leading ten clones occupy approximately 8% of the sample.

The sample's time point, from its label and the paper: peripheral blood 6 weeks after treatment start. The cohort included some 30 patients with locally advanced or metastatic urothelial carcinoma who were treated at Memorial Sloan Kettering on a trial protocol. Peripheral blood mononuclear cells were collected pretreatment and during treatment, with between 1 and 8 total time points per patient. The Qiagen DNeasy Blood extraction kit was used to purify genomic DNA from total PBMCs and from tumor samples. PBMCs were collected pretreatment and during treatment and were isolated and stored as previously described.

This receptor was taken from a man between 65 and 80 years old with urothelial cancer. The rearrangement combines TRBV4-1 with TRBJ1-2; TRBD1 lines up with 11 middle nucleotides. The starting material was PBMCs, obtained around atezolizumab (anti-PD-L1) treatment. The nucleotide sequence reads as follows: TGCGCCAGCAGCCTCGGACAGGGGGCTTATGGCTACACCTTC. Its coded protein is CASSLGQGAYGYTF.